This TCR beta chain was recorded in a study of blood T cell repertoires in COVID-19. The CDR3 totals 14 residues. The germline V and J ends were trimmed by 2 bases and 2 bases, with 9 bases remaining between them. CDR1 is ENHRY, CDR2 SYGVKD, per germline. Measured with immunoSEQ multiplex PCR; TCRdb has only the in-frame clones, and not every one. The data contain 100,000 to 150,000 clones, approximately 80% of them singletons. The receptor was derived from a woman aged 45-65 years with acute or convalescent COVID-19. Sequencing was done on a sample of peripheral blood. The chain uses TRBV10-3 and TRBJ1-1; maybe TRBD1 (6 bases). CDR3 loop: CAISEDRSNTEAFF. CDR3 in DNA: TGTGCCATCAGTGAGGACAGGAGTAACACTGAAGCTTTCTTT.